This TCR beta chain emerged from a study of a mutant IDH1 vaccine in newly diagnosed glioma. About the research overall: First vaccine doses came 4-6 weeks after radiotherapy alone, or with temozolomide cycles.

This sample's time point: week 5, during vaccination. A single vaccine dose contained 300 ug of mutant IDH1 20-mer peptide, and topical imiquimod was used with it. As concerns this clone: Antigen unknown.

The CDR3 spans 16 residues. Trimming took 0 bases from V and 5 from J, leaving 17 bases between them. Per the germline V gene, CDR1 is MGHRA and CDR2 is YSYEKL. Profiled with immunoSEQ multiplex PCR; TCRdb holds only in-frame clones, not every one. The table includes about 58,000 clones, about 88% detected once. This specimen consisted of PBMCs, obtained from a glioma patient whose treatment included an IDH1 peptide vaccine. The sequence came from a woman aged 50 to 60 with glioma. This chain uses TRBV4-1 with TRBJ2-7, with D possibly being TRBD2 (7 bases). As DNA, the CDR3 is TGCGCCAGCAGCCAAGAAAGCTTGGGGGGGCACCACGAGCAGTACTTC. Encoded protein: CASSQESLGGHHEQYF.